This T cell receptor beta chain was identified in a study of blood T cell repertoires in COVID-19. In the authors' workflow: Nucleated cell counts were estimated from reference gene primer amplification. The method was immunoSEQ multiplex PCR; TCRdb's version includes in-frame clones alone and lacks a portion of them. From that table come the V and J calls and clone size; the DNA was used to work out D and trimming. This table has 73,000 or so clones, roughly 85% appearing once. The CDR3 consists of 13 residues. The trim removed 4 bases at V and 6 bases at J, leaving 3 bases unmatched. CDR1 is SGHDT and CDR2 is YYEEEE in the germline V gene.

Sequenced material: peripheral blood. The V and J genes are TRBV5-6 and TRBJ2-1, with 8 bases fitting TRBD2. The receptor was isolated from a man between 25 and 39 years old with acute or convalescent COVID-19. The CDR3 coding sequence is TGTGCCAGCAGCGACGGGACTAGCAATGAGCAGTTCTTC. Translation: CASSDGTSNEQFF.